This T cell receptor (beta chain) came from a study of response to subunit inactivated influenza vaccine. The CDR3 sequence is 15 residues long. V was pared by 6 bases and J by 5 bases, with 21 bases between. CDR1 and CDR2 from the germline V gene are DFQATT and SNEGSKA (reference sequence). TCRdb fed the RT-PCR reads into MiXCR, producing one record per CDR3 protein. The sample comprises about 520,000 distinct CDR3 sequences, 25% of which are singletons, and about 1.9% rests with the top ten. A few counts support this clonotype. The clonotype originates from a man aged 50 to 60 who received an inactivated influenza vaccine. The material was CD4+ T cells sorted from PBMCs, obtained 4 to 6 days after vaccination. The chain combines TRBV20-1 with TRBJ2-3; either TRBD1 or TRBD2 may supply D (7 bases each). CDR3 nucleotide sequence: TGCAGTGCAGAAGCGGGACAGCAAATTGTAGATACGCAGTATTTT. Translation: CSAEAGQQIVDTQYF.